These 2 T cell receptor beta chains came from one sample sequenced in a study of blood T cell repertoires in COVID-19. This table comes from immunoSEQ multiplex PCR, and its TCRdb copy is limited to in-frame clones, with some not included. The table includes about 310,000 clones, 85% detected once. The sample comprised PBMCs or T cells enriched from blood (not recorded which). All receptors derive from a woman aged 25 to 45 who had been exposed to COVID-19.

V is TRBV18 and J is TRBJ2-1; 10 bases align to TRBD2. The CDR3 loop spans 16 amino acids. Per germline, CDR1 KGHSH and CDR2 LQKENI. J gave up 7 bases and V 3 bases, and 9 bases lay outside the gene matches. The CDR3 loop reads CASSPMDASGSNEQFF. In DNA, the CDR3 is TGTGCCAGCTCACCGATGGATGCTAGCGGGAGTAATGAGCAGTTCTTC.

The chain recombines TRBV7-9 with TRBJ2-1; TRBD2 is a possible D gene (5 bases). V lost 5 bases, J lost 10 bases, and 15 bases lay in between. The CDR3 totals 13 residues. CDR1 SEHNR and CDR2 FQNEAQ come from the germline V gene (reference sequence). CDR3 loop: CASSPLDWVEQFF. CDR3 nucleotides: TGTGCCAGCAGCCCTCTGGACTGGGTCGAGCAGTTCTTC.